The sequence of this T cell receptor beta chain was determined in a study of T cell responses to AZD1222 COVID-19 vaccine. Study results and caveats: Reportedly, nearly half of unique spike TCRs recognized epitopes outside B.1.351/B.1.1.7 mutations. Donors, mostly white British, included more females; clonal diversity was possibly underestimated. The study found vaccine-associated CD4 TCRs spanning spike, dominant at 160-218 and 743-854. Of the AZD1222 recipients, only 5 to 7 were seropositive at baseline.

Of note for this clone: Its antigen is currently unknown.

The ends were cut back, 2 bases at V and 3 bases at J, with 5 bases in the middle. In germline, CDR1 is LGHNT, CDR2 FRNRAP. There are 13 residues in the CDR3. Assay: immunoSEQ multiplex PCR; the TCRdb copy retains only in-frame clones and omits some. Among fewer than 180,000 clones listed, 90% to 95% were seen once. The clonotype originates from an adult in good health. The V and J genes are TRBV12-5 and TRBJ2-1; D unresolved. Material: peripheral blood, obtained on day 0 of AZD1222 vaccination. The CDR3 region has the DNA TGTGCTAGTGGTTTGTTGCGCTACAATGAGCAGTTCTTC. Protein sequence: CASGLLRYNEQFF.